This T cell receptor (beta chain) was sequenced during a study of T cell repertoires in cytomegalovirus infection (dated by TCRdb to about 2019). Notes on the research overall: Recently identified HLA-C-restricted CMV epitopes, whose presentation resists viral immunomodulation, were targeted by peptide stimulations together with well-studied HLA-B-restricted epitopes. Because public TCR beta signatures pointed to carriage of CMV infection together with the matching HLA type, the HLA type of each donor mattered for the analysis.

The germline V gene (reference sequence) yields SEHNR for CDR1 and FQNEAQ for CDR2. Spanning cysteine to phenylalanine, the CDR3 consists of 17 amino acids. Only the CDR3 portion is preserved as DNA: 51 bases, with reading frame beginning at the first base. For this chain, trimming is 5 bases at the V end and 2 bases at the J end, and the number of junction bases without a gene match is 8. Instrument on record: Illumina HiSeq 1500. Through fastp at Q25 and MiXCR, TCRdb rebuilt clones from the public reads, retaining in-frame beta chains. Every CDR3 protein is listed once, alongside the most common genes and DNA of its rows. For this sample the table gives under 500,000 distinct CDR3 sequences, of which about 39% were detected only once. About two fifths of the sample is in the top ten clones. On the study overall, not on this receptor specifically: Carriers of CMV infection plus the relevant HLA type were discriminated by the cumulative frequency of public TCR beta family members in the study cohort and in an independent roughly 380-donor cohort. In the ex vivo response, HLA-C-restricted CMV-specific TCR beta clonotypes were dominant, and in two of eight donors the single most frequent clonotype came from this HLA-C-restricted group.

About this clonotype itself: The clone's antigen remains unknown. Per-base qualities were not stored, and no clone one base away is much larger.

The treatment or condition label corresponds to: in vitro stimulation with specific CMV peptide epitopes to enrich CMV-specific T cells. Sequencing was performed on cultured PBMCs, taken from culture after CMV antigen stimulation. The chain links TRBV7-9 with TRBJ2-6, with TRBD1 identical over 8 junction bases. The sequence was obtained from a human donor in good health (CMV status not recorded). Some clones in this sample may be carry-over from other donors' samples. The CDR3 protein: CASSTQGDLAGANVLTF. The nucleotides read TGTGCCAGCAGCACACAGGGGGACCTGGCTGGGGCCAACGTCCTGACTTTC.